These 8 T cell receptor beta chains came from one sample sequenced in a study of human T cells and chemical hapten exposure. TCRdb fed the RACE reads into MiXCR, producing one record per CDR3 protein. This table has 100,000 to 150,000 distinct CDR3 sequences, approximately 10% appearing once. Specified time point: patch test 3, about 24 weeks after DPC sensitization. The treatment here: therapeutic diphenylcyclopropenone sensitization with weekly scalp DPC. The sequenced sample was whole blood, obtained in connection with sensitization to the hapten diphenylcyclopropenone (DPC). The receptor source for this set is a woman between 50 and 59 years old with alopecia areata. Some clones in this sample may be carry-over from other donors' samples.

This chain joins TRBV6-2 or TRBV6-3 and TRBJ2-2; D is unresolved. The CDR3 spans 13 residues. Germline V lookup: CDR1 MNHEY, CDR2 SVGEGT. V lost 7 bases and J lost 6, with 12 bases in between. The CDR3 sequence is CASTAIVAGELFF. The CDR3 nucleotides are TGTGCCAGCACCGCAATAGTCGCCGGGGAGCTGTTTTTT.

This clonotype was recorded many times. The CDR3 DNA reads TGCGCCAGCAGCTTGGTCGGGCCCCCCGGCACAGATACGCAGTATTTT. Translated: CASSLVGPPGTDTQYF. The genes are TRBV5-1 and TRBJ2-3; the D is unclear. CDR1 is SGHRS and CDR2 is YFSETQ in the germline V gene. The CDR3 loop spans 16 amino acids. Deletions cut 0 bases from V and 1 base from J, with 12 bases between.

This clonotype was counted a few times. The J gene is TRBJ2-1, the V gene TRBV6-2 or TRBV6-3, with TRBD2 as a possible D gene (5 bases). V lost 4 bases and J lost 4, with 14 bases in between. The CDR3 totals 15 residues. From germline, CDR1 is MNHEY and CDR2 SVGEGT. This chain's CDR3 is CASSFTPGGYNEQFF. CDR3 DNA sequence: TGTGCCAGCAGTTTTACACCGGGCGGGTACAATGAGCAGTTCTTC.

This clonotype was detected only a few times. J is TRBJ2-7 and V is TRBV2; 9 bases agree with TRBD1. This CDR3 is 15 amino acids long. The ends lost 6 bases at V and 6 bases at J; junction bases unmatched: 12. The germline V gene encodes CDR1 SNHLY and CDR2 FYNNEI. Here the CDR3 reads CASSPTGTGYSEQYF. DNA of the CDR3: TGTGCCAGCAGCCCCACCGGGACAGGGTATTCCGAGCAGTACTTC.

This clonotype was detected only a few times. The V and J genes are TRBV9 and TRBJ1-3; D perhaps matches TRBD1 (5 bases). CDR3 length: 13 residues. V was pared by 5 bases and J by 2 bases, with 8 bases between. Germline V CDR1 and CDR2: SGDLS, YYNGEE. CDR3 sequence: CASRGRPGNTIYF. CDR3 in DNA: TGTGCCAGCAGGGGACGACCTGGAAACACCATATATTTT.

The chain combines TRBV6-2 or TRBV6-3 with TRBJ2-2, with TRBD2 matching 10 bases. The CDR3 runs to 17 residues. V gave up 2 bases and J gave up 7 bases; unmatched junction bases: 10. The V gene's germline CDR1 is MNHEY and CDR2 SVGEGT. The CDR3 DNA reads as TGTGCCAGCAGTTACGATGAGCGGGAGGGCCAGAACGGGGAGCTGTTTTTT. This encodes CASSYDEREGQNGELFF.

This clonotype was detected a few times. The CDR3 DNA reads as TGCAGTGCTCCTGGGACTAGCGGCACAGATACGCAGTATTTT. Its protein is CSAPGTSGTDTQYF. The chain recombines TRBV20-1 with TRBJ2-3, with 10 bases fitting TRBD2. Per the germline V gene, CDR1 is DFQATT and CDR2 is SNEGSKA (reference sequence). The CDR3 runs to 14 residues. The junction had 3 bases not matched to a gene; V was cut back by 5 bases and J by 1 base.

Only a few counts were recorded for this clonotype. The rearrangement joins TRBV7-9 to TRBJ1-2; D is ambiguous. CDR3 size: 14 residues. V was shortened by 5 bases and J by 0 bases, with 10 bases between the two germline ends. Germline V gives CDR1 SEHNR, CDR2 FQNEAQ (reference sequence). The CDR3 loop is CASSPGSSNYGYTF. The CDR3 DNA reads as TGTGCCAGCAGCCCCGGAAGCTCTAACTATGGCTACACCTTC.